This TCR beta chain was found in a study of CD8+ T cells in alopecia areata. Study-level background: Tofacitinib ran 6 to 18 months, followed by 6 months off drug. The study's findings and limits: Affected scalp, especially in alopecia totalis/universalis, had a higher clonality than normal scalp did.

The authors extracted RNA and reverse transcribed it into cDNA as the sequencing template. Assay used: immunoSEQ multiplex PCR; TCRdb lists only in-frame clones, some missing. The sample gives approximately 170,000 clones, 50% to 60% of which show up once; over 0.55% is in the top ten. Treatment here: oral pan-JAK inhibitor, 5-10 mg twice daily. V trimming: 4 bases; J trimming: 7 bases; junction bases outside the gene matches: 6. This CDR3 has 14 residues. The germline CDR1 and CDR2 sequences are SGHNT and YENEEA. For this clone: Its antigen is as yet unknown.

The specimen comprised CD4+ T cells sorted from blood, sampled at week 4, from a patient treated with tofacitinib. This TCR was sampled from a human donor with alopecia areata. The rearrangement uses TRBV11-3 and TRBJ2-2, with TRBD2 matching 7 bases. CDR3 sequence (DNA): TGTGCCAGCAGCTGGACTAGTTTGGACGGGGAGCTGTTTTTT. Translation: CASSWTSLDGELFF.